This T cell receptor beta chain stems from a study of control samples from healthy donors and cancer patients. V was pared by 4 bases and J by 6 bases, with 13 bases of the junction left unmatched. The CDR3 loop spans 17 amino acids. Germline loops: CDR1 SGHTA, CDR2 FQGNSA. TCRdb keeps only in-frame clones here, not all; method: immunoSEQ multiplex PCR. The sample lists about 75,000 clones; roughly 94% were seen once. The source of this sequence is a woman in her forties in good health. The chain combines TRBV7-2 with TRBJ2-3; 10 nucleotides agree with TRBD2. Material for sequencing was blood. DNA for the CDR3: TGTGCCAGCAGCTCAGGGGTCCTAGCGGGAGTTTGGGATACGCAGTATTTT. Its translation: CASSSGVLAGVWDTQYF.